The 25 T cell receptor beta chains below all came from one sample that was sequenced in a study of blood T cell repertoires in COVID-19. Produced via immunoSEQ multiplex PCR; TCRdb's table is partial and in-frame only. Found here are approximately 390,000 clones, 80% to 90% of them singletons; the top ten hold approximately 9.3%. Sequenced input: PBMCs or T cells enriched from blood (not recorded which). These receptors all come from a woman between 50 and 59 years old who had recovered from COVID-19.

This chain connects TRBV7-8 to TRBJ1-5; D not certain. V lost 1 base, J lost 4 bases, and 8 bases lay in between. Germline CDR1 is SGHVS and CDR2 is FQNEAQ. This CDR3 has 14 amino acids. This chain's CDR3 is CASSLGAVNQPQHF. CDR3 in DNA: TGTGCCAGCAGCTTAGGGGCCGTAAATCAGCCCCAGCATTTT. The full variable domain, rest sourced from reference TRBV7-8 and TRBJ1-5, is GAGVSQSPRYKVAKRGQDVALRCDPISGHVSLFWYQQALGQGPEFLTYFQNEAQLDKSGLPSDRFFAERPEGSVSTLKIQRTQQEDSAVYLCASSLGAVNQPQHFGDGTRLSIL.

V is TRBV9 and J is TRBJ2-5; TRBD1 matches at 10 bases. Germline CDR1 and CDR2: SGDLS and YYNGEE. The CDR3 sequence is 18 residues long. The V segment lost 4 bases and the J segment 5 bases; nucleotides outside the gene matches: 17. CDR3 bases: TGTGCCAGCAGCCACCCTGCACAGACAGGGGGCAGTCGGGAGACCCAGTACTTC. This codes for CASSHPAQTGGSRETQYF.

The chain combines TRBV3-1 (or the pseudogene TRBV3-2) with TRBJ2-5; TRBD2 matches at 11 bases. J was trimmed by 5 bases and V by 0 bases; bases with no gene match: 5. The CDR3 covers 16 residues. Germline CDR1 reads LGHDT; CDR2 reads YNNKEL (reference sequence). The CDR3 region has the DNA TGTGCCAGCAGCCAAGATCCTAGCGGGGGGCCCGAGACCCAGTACTTC. This codes for CASSQDPSGGPETQYF.

The CDR3 DNA reads TGTGCCAGCAGTTACTCGCCGGGGGAAGAGACCCAGTACTTC. It specifies CASSYSPGEETQYF. The chain recombines TRBV6-2 or TRBV6-3 with TRBJ2-5, with D perhaps matching TRBD2 (6 bases). CDR3 size: 14 residues. Trimming removed 0 bases at V and 3 bases at J, with 8 bases between. Germline CDR1 is MNHEY and CDR2 is SVGEGT.

This clone is classed as medium-sized. This chain uses TRBV4-3 with TRBJ2-7; D is unclear. Germline CDR1 and CDR2: LGHNA and YSLEER. CDR3 length: 16 residues. V lost 0 bases, J lost 0 bases, and 12 bases lay in between. In DNA, the CDR3 is TGCGCCAGCAGCCAAGACTCAGGCACTCCCTCCTACGAGCAGTACTTC. Its protein is CASSQDSGTPSYEQYF.

The chain is built from TRBV19 and TRBJ2-1, with 16 bases matching TRBD2. Germline V lookup: CDR1 LNHDA, CDR2 SQIVND (reference sequence). J lost 8 bases, V lost 8 bases, and 9 bases had no gene match. The CDR3 is 16 amino acids. The DNA for the CDR3 is TGTGCCAGTGAAGCCGGGACTAGCGGGGGGGCCCATGAGCAGTTCTTC. It yields the protein CASEAGTSGGAHEQFF.

Only a few counts were recorded for this clone. The CDR3 region is CASSPLSSYNSPLHF. CDR3 DNA sequence: TGTGCCAGCAGCCCCCTTAGCTCCTATAATTCACCCCTCCACTTT. J is TRBJ1-6 and V is TRBV5-6; D remains ambiguous. The CDR3 totals 15 residues. Germline V gene sequence: CDR1 SGHDT, CDR2 YYEEEE. V lost 4 bases to trimming and J lost 0 bases, with 8 bases between them.

V is TRBV6-2 or TRBV6-3 and J is TRBJ1-2; the D is unclear. Germline-derived CDR1 and CDR2 are MNHEY and SVGEGT. The CDR3 is 13 residues long. The germline V and J ends were trimmed by 0 bases and 5 bases, with 7 bases remaining between them. This CDR3 is CASSYSRLYGYTF. The DNA of the CDR3 is TGTGCCAGCAGTTACTCCAGGCTGTATGGCTACACCTTC.

The J gene is TRBJ2-1, the V gene TRBV5-6, with TRBD2 matching 7 bases. Germline V gene data show CDR1 as SGHDT and CDR2 as YYEEEE. The CDR3 totals 14 residues. V trimming: 6 bases; J trimming: 3 bases; junction bases outside the gene matches: 6. CDR3 amino acids: CASTSGGGYNEQFF. The CDR3 DNA follows: TGTGCCAGCACCTCTGGGGGGGGCTACAATGAGCAGTTCTTC.

The chain combines TRBV7-2 with TRBJ1-4; 10 bases line up with TRBD1. Trimming at V came to 4 bases and at J to 7 bases, leaving 3 bases not matched to a gene. The CDR3 is 14 residues long. Germline lookup yields CDR1 SGHTA and CDR2 FQGNSA. The CDR3 nucleotides are TGTGCCAGCAGCTCGACAGGGGGCTCTGAAAAACTGTTTTTT. The encoded protein is CASSSTGGSEKLFF.

This chain uses TRBV1 with TRBJ2-3; the table's D gene call, TRBD2, was not cross checked with the DNA. TRBV1 is classified as a pseudogene. This CDR3 has 15 residues. The CDR3 nucleotides read TGCACCAGCAGCCAGCGCGGGGGCCACACAGATACGCAGTATTTT. Its translation: CTSSQRGGHTDTQYF.

This chain links TRBV7-9 with TRBJ1-2, with 9 bases fitting TRBD1. Germline CDR1 reads SEHNR; CDR2 reads FQNEAQ (reference sequence). This CDR3 spans 13 amino acids. V gave up 5 bases and J gave up 9 bases; unmatched junction bases: 7. The CDR3: CASSTDRGVRYTF. As DNA, the CDR3 is TGTGCCAGCAGCACCGACAGGGGGGTCCGCTACACCTTC.

This clone appeared a few times. CDR3 bases: TGTGCCAGCAGCTACTTACCAGGGACTGCGAATTATAGCAATCAGCCCCAGCATTTT. It specifies CASSYLPGTANYSNQPQHF. V usage is TRBV7-6 and J usage is TRBJ1-5; D may be TRBD1 (5 bases). This CDR3 is built from 19 residues. Per the germline V gene, CDR1 is SGHVS and CDR2 is FNYEAQ. Trimming cost V 4 bases and J 0 bases, with 22 bases left between them. Filled out from reference TRBV7-6 and TRBJ1-5, the complete variable domain reads GAGVSQSPRYKVTKRGQDVALRCDPISGHVSLYWYRQALGQGPEFLTYFNYEAQQDKSGLPNDRFSAERPEGSISTLTIQRTEQRDSAMYRCASSYLPGTANYSNQPQHFGDGTRLSIL.

V usage is TRBV7-2 and J usage is TRBJ1-2; D unresolved. The CDR3 extends over 14 amino acids. Germline CDR1 reads SGHTA; CDR2 reads FQGNSA. Deletions cut 1 base from V and 4 bases from J, with 10 bases between. The CDR3 nucleotides read TGTGCCAGCAGCTTAGGATCAGAGGTCTATGGCTACACCTTC. This sequence encodes CASSLGSEVYGYTF. Filled out from reference TRBV7-2 and TRBJ1-2, the complete variable domain reads GAGVSQSPSNKVTEKGKDVELRCDPISGHTALYWYRQSLGQGLEFLIYFQGNSAPDKSGLPSDRFSAERTGGSVSTLTIQRTQQEDSAVYLCASSLGSEVYGYTFGSGTRLTVV.

In DNA form, the CDR3 reads TGTGCCAGCAGTACCGGGACACTCCTAAATTCACCCCTCCACTTT. Protein product: CASSTGTLLNSPLHF. This chain joins TRBV28 and TRBJ1-6; tentative D call: TRBD1 (6 bases). Germline V gene lookup returns CDR1 MDHEN and CDR2 SYDVKM. V lost 5 bases and J 7 bases, leaving 15 bases between the germline ends. This CDR3 region has 15 residues.

The CDR3 DNA sequence: TGTGCCAGTACCCGTACACTAGCGGCTTACTACGAGCAGTACTTC. This encodes CASTRTLAAYYEQYF. The chain is built from TRBV19 and TRBJ2-7, with 8 bases matching TRBD2. V shed 7 bases and J 3 bases; nucleotides not matched to a gene: 11. The CDR3 runs 15 residues. Germline V gives CDR1 LNHDA, CDR2 SQIVND (reference sequence).

The rearrangement uses TRBV7-6 and TRBJ1-5; D is ambiguous. The CDR3 spans 14 residues. CDR1 SGHVS and CDR2 FNYEAQ come from the germline V gene. V lost 5 bases and J 7 bases, leaving 15 bases between the germline ends. The CDR3 coding sequence is TGTGCCAGCAGCCTCGTCGAGGGAGGCCAGCCCCAGCATTTT. Protein product: CASSLVEGGQPQHF.

This clone showed up just once. The V gene is TRBV27, the J gene TRBJ1-6, with 8 bases identical to TRBD1. The CDR3 has 15 amino acids. The V gene's germline CDR1 is MNHEY and CDR2 SMNVEV (reference sequence). V shed 3 bases, J shed 10 bases, and the junction held 8 bases outside the gene matches. The CDR3 reads CASSLLTGVDSPLHF. Written as DNA, the CDR3 is TGTGCCAGCAGTTTGCTGACAGGGGTCGACTCACCCCTCCACTTT.

This chain uses TRBV4-2 with TRBJ2-1, with 11 positions matching TRBD2. CDR3 length: 19 residues. The V segment lost 3 bases and the J segment 6 bases; nucleotides outside the gene matches: 16. Per germline, CDR1 LGHNA and CDR2 YNFKEQ. CDR3 sequence (DNA): TGTGCCAGCAGCCACAGCCGTTTTAGCTTAGCGGGGGGGCGCAATGAGCAGTTCTTC. It specifies CASSHSRFSLAGGRNEQFF.

J is TRBJ1-5 and V is TRBV3-1 (or the pseudogene TRBV3-2); TRBD1 might be the D (6 bases). Germline assignment: CDR1 LGHDT and CDR2 YNNKEL (reference sequence). V lost 4 bases and J lost 0, with 10 bases in between. This CDR3 is built from 15 residues. CDR3 sequence: CASSPTGYSNQPQHF. CDR3 nucleotide sequence: TGTGCCAGCAGCCCGACAGGATATAGCAATCAGCCCCAGCATTTT.

This clone was seen once. The chain carries TRBV7-9 and TRBJ1-1; the D gene is possibly TRBD1 (5 bases). The germline V gene encodes CDR1 SEHNR and CDR2 FQNEAQ (reference sequence). Trimming left V 4 bases short and J 10 bases short, with 13 bases between. The CDR3 covers 12 residues. In DNA form, the CDR3 reads TGTGCCAGCAGCTATGTGACAGCGGGAGCTTTCTTT. It translates to CASSYVTAGAFF. Combining the CDR3 with reference TRBV7-9 and TRBJ1-1 gives the whole variable domain DTGVSQNPRHKITKRGQNVTFRCDPISEHNRLYWYRQTLGQGPEFLTYFQNEAQLEKSRLLSDRFSAERPKGSFSTLEIQRTEQGDSAMYLCASSYVTAGAFFGQGTRLTVV.

The CDR3 region is CASSPQAGQSSGNTIYF. The DNA for the CDR3 is TGTGCCAGCTCACCGCAGGCTGGACAGAGCTCTGGAAACACCATATATTTT. This chain uses TRBV18 with TRBJ1-3, with a tentative D call TRBD1 (6 bases). Germline CDR1 reads KGHSH; CDR2 reads LQKENI. Trimming stripped 3 bases from V and 0 bases from J, with 15 bases between. This CDR3 has 17 amino acids.

The rearrangement joins TRBV14 to TRBJ1-6, with 7 bases fitting TRBD1. The CDR3 length is 15 residues. The junction had 7 bases not matched to a gene; V was cut back by 2 bases and J by 9 bases. The germline V gene encodes CDR1 SGHDN and CDR2 FVKESK. CDR3 in DNA: TGTGCCAGCAGCCAAAAGACAGGGAAGCGTTCACCCCTCCACTTT. It translates to CASSQKTGKRSPLHF.

The chain links TRBV7-2 to TRBJ2-1; 10 bases fit TRBD2. The germline CDR1 and CDR2 sequences are SGHTA and FQGNSA. The CDR3 consists of 15 residues. The V gene end was trimmed by 3 bases and the J gene end by 2 bases; junction bases not matched to a gene: 1. CDR3 sequence: CASSFSGGTYNEQFF. DNA of the CDR3: TGTGCCAGCAGCTTTAGCGGGGGGACCTACAATGAGCAGTTCTTC.

The CDR3 sequence: CASNSKDRYLGEQFF. For the CDR3, the DNA is TGTGCCAGCAACTCCAAGGACAGGTATCTTGGTGAGCAGTTCTTC. This sequence joins TRBV5-5 and TRBJ2-1, with TRBD1 matching 7 bases. The germline V gene has CDR1 SGHKS and CDR2 YYEKEE (reference sequence). The CDR3 is 15 residues long. The V gene end was trimmed by 6 bases and the J gene end by 9 bases; junction bases not matched to a gene: 15.